This TCR beta chain originates from a study of blood T cell repertoires in COVID-19. The CDR3 extends over 12 amino acids. Germline V gene sequence: CDR1 MNHNY, CDR2 SVGAGI (reference sequence). Trimming removed 6 bases from V and 7 bases from J, with 10 bases in between. Sequenced by immunoSEQ multiplex PCR; TCRdb stores in-frame clones only, minus some. The sample includes 93,000 or so clones, approximately 80% seen only once; the top ten take about an eighth. The sequencing sample was made of peripheral blood. The rearrangement uses TRBV6-6 and TRBJ2-1; the D gene is possibly TRBD1 (6 bases). The sequence was collected from a human donor in a cohort sampled during active or convalescent COVID-19. The CDR3 here is CASRLQGNEQFF. Written as DNA, the CDR3 is TGTGCCAGCAGGCTACAGGGAAATGAGCAGTTCTTC.